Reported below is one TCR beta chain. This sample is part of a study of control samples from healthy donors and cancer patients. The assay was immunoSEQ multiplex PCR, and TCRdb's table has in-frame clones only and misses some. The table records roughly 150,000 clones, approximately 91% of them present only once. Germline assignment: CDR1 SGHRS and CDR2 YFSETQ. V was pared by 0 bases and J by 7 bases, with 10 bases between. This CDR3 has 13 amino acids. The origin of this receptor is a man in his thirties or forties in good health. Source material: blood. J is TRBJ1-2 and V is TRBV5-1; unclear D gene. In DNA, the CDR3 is TGCGCCAGCAGCTTGGATGTGAGGGCTGGCTACACCTTC. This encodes CASSLDVRAGYTF.